The T cell receptor (beta chain) described here comes from a study of radiation and T cells in renal cell carcinoma. General observations from the study: Top tumor clonotypes rose in blood 2 weeks post-radiation, then contracted. No pretreatment tumor biopsies were available for baseline clonotypes.

Of note for this clone: Antigen: not known.

Generated by immunoSEQ multiplex PCR, the TCRdb table keeps only in-frame clones and is missing some. The top ten clones hold less than 20% of a sample with 130,000 to 150,000 clones, approximately 86% of them seen once. The time point denotes: blood 4 weeks post-SBRT, at nephrectomy. Treatment reported: 15 Gy SBRT to primary tumor, nephrectomy 4 weeks later. After SBRT, blood was collected at 2 and 4 weeks, plus baseline. The sample was blood, taken from a patient whose treatment included radiotherapy and nephrectomy. This clonotype was obtained from a woman in her forties or fifties with renal cell carcinoma.

In DNA, the CDR3 is TGCGCCAGCAGCTTGGAGGGGAGAGGCACTGAAGCTTTCTTT. Translated: CASSLEGRGTEAFF. The genes are TRBV5-1 and TRBJ1-1; D perhaps matches TRBD1 (5 bases). The CDR3 is 14 residues long. Trimming took off 0 bases at V and 4 bases at J, with 10 bases between the two ends. Germline V CDR1 and CDR2: SGHRS, YFSETQ.